This T cell receptor beta chain was profiled in a study of OX40 agonist ivuxolimab in advanced cancers. In the study overall: Treatment of patients was with ivuxolimab, an agonistic anti-OX40 (CD134) antibody. Whole-study findings and limits: Blood T cells, both CD4+ and CD8+, expanded clonally by week 6 at 0.1 to 3.0 mg/kg. Expanded peripheral T cell antigen specificity was not determined. Some nonresponders additionally presented with little normalized T-cell clonal expansion.

V dropped 1 base and J dropped 3; count of bases not matched to a gene: 4. This CDR3 region has 15 residues. From germline, CDR1 is SGHNT and CDR2 YYREEE (reference sequence). In the case of this clone: Its target is not known.

Clones were sequenced by immunoSEQ multiplex PCR, and TCRdb holds only the in-frame ones, with some missing. The sample carries about 70,000 clones, roughly 81% recorded once. The sample was CD4+ or CD8+ T cells sorted from blood, taken in a trial of the OX40 agonist ivuxolimab. The rearrangement uses TRBV5-4 and TRBJ1-2; TRBD1 matches at 9 bases. The TCR originated in an adult with an advanced solid tumor such as melanoma, head and neck, liver or kidney cancer. The CDR3 reads CASSLSGQGDYGYTF. The CDR3 DNA reads TGTGCCAGCAGCTTGTCGGGACAGGGAGACTATGGCTACACCTTC.